Below, 7 T cell receptor beta chains from the same sample are listed, as sequenced in a study of blood T cell repertoires in COVID-19. Libraries were prepared by immunoSEQ multiplex PCR; TCRdb keeps only in-frame clonotypes and omits some of them. The profile covers hundreds of thousands of clones, with about 85% appearing a single time and 3% to 3.5% taken by the ten largest. Sequenced: peripheral blood. The receptors derive from a man between 18 and 35 years old with active or convalescent COVID-19.

This chain uses TRBV18 with TRBJ2-1; TRBD2 agrees at 7 bases. This CDR3 is built from 16 residues. Germline loops: CDR1 KGHSH, CDR2 LQKENI. Losses at the gene ends were 4 bases for V and 3 bases for J; bases not matched to a gene: 9. CDR3 protein: CASSRVGGNVYNEQFF. In DNA form, the CDR3 reads TGTGCCAGCTCACGGGTCGGGGGGAATGTCTACAATGAGCAGTTCTTC. The whole variable domain, filled in from reference TRBV18 and TRBJ2-1, reads NAGVMQNPRHLVRRRGQEARLRCSPMKGHSHVYWYRQLPEEGLKFMVYLQKENIIDESGMPKERFSAEFPKEGPSILRIQQVVRGDSAAYFCASSRVGGNVYNEQFFGPGTRLTVL.

CDR3 loop: CASSANSGGYTF. The CDR3 bases are TGTGCCAGCAGTGCCAACAGCGGTGGCTACACCTTC. This chain uses TRBV2 with TRBJ1-2, with unresolved D. Germline CDR1 is SNHLY and CDR2 is FYNNEI. CDR3 size: 12 residues. Between the trimmed V and J ends, which lost 4 bases and 7 bases, there was a span of 10 bases.

This chain connects TRBV15 to TRBJ2-3; D is perhaps TRBD2 (6 bases). The CDR3 has 17 residues. Germline CDR1 is LNHNV and CDR2 is YYDKDF (reference sequence). Trimming removed 3 bases at V and 5 bases at J, with 21 bases between. The CDR3 bases are TGTGCCACCAGCAGTTTAGAGCCGGGAGAGCCGGAAGATACGCAGTATTTT. Translated: CATSSLEPGEPEDTQYF.

The V call is TRBV19, the J call TRBJ1-3; D is ambiguous. V was clipped by 6 bases and J by 0 bases, with 15 bases between them. CDR1 and CDR2 from the germline V gene are LNHDA and SQIVND (reference sequence). The length of the CDR3 is 16 residues. CDR3 sequence reads: CASRKINGLSGNTIYF. CDR3 DNA: TGTGCCAGTAGAAAGATTAACGGACTCTCTGGAAACACCATATATTTT.

The V and J genes are TRBV6-2 or TRBV6-3 and TRBJ2-7; tentative D call: TRBD1 (5 bases). The CDR3 extends over 15 amino acids. Trimming shortened V by 2 bases and J by 0 bases, and 11 bases separated the two germline ends. CDR1 is MNHEY and CDR2 is SVGEGT in the germline V gene. This CDR3 is CASSYGAKVSYEQYF. CDR3 bases: TGTGCCAGCAGTTACGGGGCGAAGGTCTCCTACGAGCAGTACTTC.

The chain uses TRBV9 and TRBJ1-1, with TRBD1 as a possible D gene (5 bases). The CDR3 consists of 14 residues. V was shortened by 5 bases and J by 8 bases, with 19 bases between the two germline ends. Germline CDR1 reads SGDLS; CDR2 reads YYNGEE. CDR3 residues: CASSGEAGLPEAFF. CDR3 sequence (DNA): TGTGCCAGCAGTGGCGAGGCAGGGCTCCCCGAAGCTTTCTTT.

The J gene is TRBJ1-1, the V gene TRBV15; TRBD1 agrees at 7 bases. From germline, CDR1 is LNHNV and CDR2 YYDKDF (reference sequence). Losses at the gene ends were 3 bases for V and 4 bases for J; bases not matched to a gene: 11. The CDR3 is 16 amino acids. CDR3 protein: CATSSPLGGLGTEAFF. The CDR3 DNA sequence: TGTGCCACCAGCAGCCCCTTAGGGGGCTTGGGCACTGAAGCTTTCTTT.